The entry that follows covers one TCR beta chain sequence. These data come from a study of blood T cell repertoires in COVID-19. The wider study: Donors in the United States, Italy and Spain gave samples during acute or convalescent COVID-19. The analysed material was cDNA or gDNA that came from T cells, B-cell-depleted T cells, or PBMCs.

This CDR3 region has 13 residues. V gave up 6 bases and J gave up 4 bases, with 10 bases separating them. Germline CDR1 reads MNHEY; CDR2 reads SVGAGI. How the authors handled the data: Scientists estimated how many nucleated cells there were by amplifying reference gene primers. Libraries were prepared by immunoSEQ multiplex PCR; TCRdb keeps only in-frame clonotypes and omits some of them. The DNA was the basis for D and trimming; V, J and clone size are from that table. The data show 210,000 or so clones, with 84% seen just once and around a sixth held by the top ten. This receptor was identified in a woman older than 75 with active or convalescent COVID-19. The source material was peripheral blood. The chain uses TRBV6-5 and TRBJ1-3; unclear D gene. CDR3 loop: CASRTPQGNTIYF. CDR3 DNA sequence: TGTGCCAGCAGGACACCTCAGGGAAACACCATATATTTT.